This T cell receptor beta chain comes out of a study of graft-versus-host responses after intestinal transplantation (dated by TCRdb to about 2021). For the study in its entirety: The transplants that recipients got were multivisceral, liver-intestinal, or isolated intestinal. Every recipient was given anti-thymocyte globulin induction, then maintenance tacrolimus and steroids for around three years. Graft-versus-host and host-versus-graft alloreactive T cell clones were tracked in the graft, circulation and bone marrow after intestinal transplantation using bulk TCR-beta CDR3 sequencing. Alloreactive clones were identified by sequencing pre-transplant mixed lymphocyte reaction products and comparing these products with unstimulated pre-transplant donor and recipient T cells. The cohort enrolled 24 intestinal transplant recipients, one of whom was a retransplant, and a few patients without pretransplant specimens were excluded. A peak of at least 4% donor T cells among recipient peripheral blood mononuclear cells was the definition used for donor T cell macrochimerism. Instead of going to the commercial service, samples from three later patients were sequenced in-house on an Illumina MiSeq and processed with MiXCR. Broader findings and caveats from the paper: In the allografts of patients with donor T cell macrochimerism, GvH to HvG T cell clonal ratios were high. Peak levels of circulating GvH clones were associated with declines in HvG clones early after transplant. GvH clones were found in recipient bone marrow, and some of the GvH clones appeared earlier in ileal mucosa or blood, which is consistent with an intestinal mucosal origin. The relatively low number and heterogeneity of intestinal transplant patients limited the conclusions.

Library creation used the immunoSEQ multiplex PCR assay. In most patients, genomic DNA was isolated using the Qiagen DNeasy Blood and Tissue Kit and sent frozen to Adaptive Biotechnologies for TCR sequencing. High-throughput TCR-beta CDR3 sequencing of genomic DNA from most patients was performed by Adaptive Biotechnologies. The authors processed their data as follows. TCR sequencing data for roughly 20 patients were retrieved from Adaptive's ImmunoSEQ software; a few other patients were processed with MiXCR and VDJtools. To correct CD4 versus CD8 sorting errors, sequences present in both subsets at a frequency ratio below 5:1 were removed. CDR3 nucleotide sequences shared by donor and recipient were removed because the origin of these sequences could not be assigned. To be classed as alloreactive, a clone needed at least 2-fold expansion over unstimulated cells and a minimum CFSE-low frequency of 0.002% (template counts) or 0.001% (read counts). Clones were considered mappable if detected in sequenced pre-transplant spleen, lymph node, or MLR CFSE-low populations of the donor or recipient. Cumulative frequency of alloreactive clones was calculated as a percentage of all sequences weighted by copy number. TCRdb holds this immuneACCESS table with in-frame rearrangements only. Some clones are missing; in checked studies, unresolved V genes explain under half, and the rest has no known cause. The V and J calls and the clone size are those of that table, but D and trimming were determined from the DNA. The sample profile shows tens of thousands of clones; 80% to 90% of them were found once. Of the sample, 2.5% is held by the ten largest clones.

The time point label of this sample denotes: cells obtained before transplantation from donor or recipient. CD3+CD4+ and CD3+CD8+ populations were FACS-sorted from unstimulated pre-transplant donor and recipient cells taken from spleen or lymph nodes. Regarding this clone: Its specific antigen is unknown. No quality values exist for individual bases; no much larger clone is one base distant.

Sequencing used unstimulated CD8+ T cells sorted from spleen or lymph node cells, obtained before intestinal transplant. The receptor was isolated from a human donor who received an intestinal transplant.

The nucleotide sequence is TGCGCCAGCAGCCTGGACTCCTTTCTTAACGAGCAGTACTTC. This encodes CASSLDSFLNEQYF. The rearrangement joined TRBV5-1 to TRBJ2-7; a weak D assignment points to TRBD2 (5 bases agree). The CDR3 spans 14 residues, from the cysteine through the phenylalanine. Of all the DNA, just the CDR3 is kept, 42 bases in frame from base 1. The V end loses 4 bases and the J end loses 5 bases, and a stretch of 16 bases separates them. CDR1 SGHRS and CDR2 YFSETQ were looked up in the germline V gene.